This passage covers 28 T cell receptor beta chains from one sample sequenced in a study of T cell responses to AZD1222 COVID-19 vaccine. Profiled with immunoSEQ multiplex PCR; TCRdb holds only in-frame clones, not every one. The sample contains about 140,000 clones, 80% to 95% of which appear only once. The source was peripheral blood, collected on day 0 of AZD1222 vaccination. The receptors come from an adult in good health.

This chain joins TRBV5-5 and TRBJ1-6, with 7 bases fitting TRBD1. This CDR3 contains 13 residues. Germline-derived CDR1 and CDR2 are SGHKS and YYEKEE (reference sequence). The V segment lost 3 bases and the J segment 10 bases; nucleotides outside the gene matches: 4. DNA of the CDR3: TGTGCCAGCAGCTGGACAGGCGGCTCACCCCTCCACTTT. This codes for CASSWTGGSPLHF.

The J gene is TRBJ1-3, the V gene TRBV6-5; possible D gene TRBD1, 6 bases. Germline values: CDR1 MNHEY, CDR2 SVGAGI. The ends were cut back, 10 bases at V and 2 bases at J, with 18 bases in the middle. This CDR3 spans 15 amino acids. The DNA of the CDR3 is TGTGCCACCTTTCCAACAGGGCTCCCTGGAAACACCATATATTTT. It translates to CATFPTGLPGNTIYF.

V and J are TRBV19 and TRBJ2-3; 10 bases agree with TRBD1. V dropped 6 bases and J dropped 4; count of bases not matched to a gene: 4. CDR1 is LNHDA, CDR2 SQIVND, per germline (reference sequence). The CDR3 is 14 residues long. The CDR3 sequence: CASRRQGASDTQYF. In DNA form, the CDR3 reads TGTGCCAGTAGAAGACAGGGGGCATCAGATACGCAGTATTTT.

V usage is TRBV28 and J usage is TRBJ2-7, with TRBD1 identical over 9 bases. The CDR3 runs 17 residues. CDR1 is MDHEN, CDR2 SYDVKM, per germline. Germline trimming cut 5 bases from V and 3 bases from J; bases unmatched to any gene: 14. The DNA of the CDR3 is TGTGCCAGCAGTAAGTCCCCCGGGACAGGGATGTACTACGAGCAGTACTTC. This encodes CASSKSPGTGMYYEQYF.

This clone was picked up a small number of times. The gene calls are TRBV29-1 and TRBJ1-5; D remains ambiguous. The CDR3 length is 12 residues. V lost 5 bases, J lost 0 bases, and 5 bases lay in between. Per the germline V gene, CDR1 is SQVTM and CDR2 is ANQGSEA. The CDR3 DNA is TGCAGCGTTAGGGATAGCAATCAGCCCCAGCATTTT. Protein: CSVRDSNQPQHF.

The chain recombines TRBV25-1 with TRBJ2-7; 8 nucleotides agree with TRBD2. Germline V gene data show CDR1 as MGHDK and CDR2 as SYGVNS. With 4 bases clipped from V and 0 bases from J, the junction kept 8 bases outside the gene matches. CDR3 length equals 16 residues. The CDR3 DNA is TGTGCCAGCAGTGGGAACTTAGCGGGATACTCCTACGAGCAGTACTTC. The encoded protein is CASSGNLAGYSYEQYF.

CDR3 region: CASRTITNEKLFF. In DNA, the CDR3 is TGTGCCAGCAGAACAATTACTAATGAAAAACTGTTTTTT. The rearrangement joins TRBV2 to TRBJ1-4; D not certain. V lost 6 bases, J lost 2 bases, and 7 bases lay in between. From germline, CDR1 is SNHLY and CDR2 FYNNEI. The CDR3 sequence is 13 residues long.

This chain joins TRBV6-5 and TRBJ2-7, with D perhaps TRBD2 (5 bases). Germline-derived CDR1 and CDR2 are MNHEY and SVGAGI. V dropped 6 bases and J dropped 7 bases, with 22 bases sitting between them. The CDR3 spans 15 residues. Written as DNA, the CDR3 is TGTGCCAGCAGAGCGCTTGAGGGAAGGTCGAGAGAGCAGTACTTC. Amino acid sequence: CASRALEGRSREQYF.

The CDR3 region is CASSPGGAGNSPLHF. CDR3 nucleotides: TGCGCCAGCAGCCCAGGGGGCGCGGGAAATTCACCCCTCCACTTT. The V and J genes are TRBV5-1 and TRBJ1-6, with 8 bases that match TRBD1. The CDR3 contains 15 residues. Trimming took 4 bases from V and 7 from J; bases not matched to a gene: 7. The germline CDR1 and CDR2 sequences are SGHRS and YFSETQ.

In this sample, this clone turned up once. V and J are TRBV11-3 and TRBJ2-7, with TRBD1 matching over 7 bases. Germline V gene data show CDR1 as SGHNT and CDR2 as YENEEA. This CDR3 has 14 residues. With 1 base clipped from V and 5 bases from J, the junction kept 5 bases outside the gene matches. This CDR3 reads CASSLGGGEDEQYF. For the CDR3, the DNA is TGTGCCAGCAGCTTAGGAGGGGGCGAAGACGAGCAGTACTTC.

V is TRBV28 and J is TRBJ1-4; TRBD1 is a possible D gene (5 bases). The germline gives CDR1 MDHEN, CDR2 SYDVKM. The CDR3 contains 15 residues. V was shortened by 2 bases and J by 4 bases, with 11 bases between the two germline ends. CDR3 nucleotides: TGTGCCAGCAGTTTACCGACAGACGATAATGAAAAACTGTTTTTT. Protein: CASSLPTDDNEKLFF.

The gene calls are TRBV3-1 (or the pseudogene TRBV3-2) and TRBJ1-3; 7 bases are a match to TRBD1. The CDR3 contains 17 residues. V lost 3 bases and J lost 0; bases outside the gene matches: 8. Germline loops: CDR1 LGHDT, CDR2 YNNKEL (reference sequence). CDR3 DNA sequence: TGTGCCAGCAGCCAGTGGGACAGCGGGAGCTCTGGAAACACCATATATTTT. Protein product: CASSQWDSGSSGNTIYF.

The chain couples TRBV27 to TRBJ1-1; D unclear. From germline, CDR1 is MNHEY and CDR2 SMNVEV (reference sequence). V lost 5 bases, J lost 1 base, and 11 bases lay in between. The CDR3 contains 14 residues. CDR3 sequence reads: CASSPTVPNTEAFF. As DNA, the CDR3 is TGTGCCAGCAGTCCTACCGTCCCGAACACTGAAGCTTTCTTT.

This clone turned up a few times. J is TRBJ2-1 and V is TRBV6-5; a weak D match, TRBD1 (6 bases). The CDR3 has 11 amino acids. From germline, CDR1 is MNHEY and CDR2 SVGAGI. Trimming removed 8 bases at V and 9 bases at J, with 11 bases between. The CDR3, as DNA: TGTGCCAGCTCTCAGGGGAGTGAGCAGTTCTTC. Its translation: CASSQGSEQFF.

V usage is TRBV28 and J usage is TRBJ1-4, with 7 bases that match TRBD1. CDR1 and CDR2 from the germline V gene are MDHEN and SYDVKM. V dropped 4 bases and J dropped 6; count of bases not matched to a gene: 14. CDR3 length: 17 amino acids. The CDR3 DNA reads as TGTGCCAGCAGTTCCGGACAGGCGATAGTGCGGTATGAAAAACTGTTTTTT. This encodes CASSSGQAIVRYEKLFF.

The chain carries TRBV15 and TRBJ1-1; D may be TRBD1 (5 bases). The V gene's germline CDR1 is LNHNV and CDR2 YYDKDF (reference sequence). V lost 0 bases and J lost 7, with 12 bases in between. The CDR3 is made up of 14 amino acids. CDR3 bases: TGTGCCACCAGCAGAGATGGGGGTACCGGTGAAGCTTTCTTT. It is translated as CATSRDGGTGEAFF.

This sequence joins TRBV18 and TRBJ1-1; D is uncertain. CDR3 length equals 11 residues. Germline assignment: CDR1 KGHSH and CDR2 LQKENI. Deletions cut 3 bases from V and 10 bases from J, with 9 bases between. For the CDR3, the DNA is TGTGCCAGCTCACCGGGCCGCCGAGCTTTCTTT. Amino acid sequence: CASSPGRRAFF.

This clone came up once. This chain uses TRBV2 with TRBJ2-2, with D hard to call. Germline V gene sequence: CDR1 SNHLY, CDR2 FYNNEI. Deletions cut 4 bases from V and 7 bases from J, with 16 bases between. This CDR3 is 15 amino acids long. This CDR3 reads CASSATSTPRGELFF. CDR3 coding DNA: TGTGCCAGCAGTGCTACATCCACCCCGCGCGGGGAGCTGTTTTTT. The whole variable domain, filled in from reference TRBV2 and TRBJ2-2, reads EPEVTQTPSHQVTQMGQEVILRCVPISNHLYFYWYRQILGQKVEFLVSFYNNEISEKSEIFDDQFSVERPDGSNFTLKIRSTKLEDSAMYFCASSATSTPRGELFFGEGSRLTVL.

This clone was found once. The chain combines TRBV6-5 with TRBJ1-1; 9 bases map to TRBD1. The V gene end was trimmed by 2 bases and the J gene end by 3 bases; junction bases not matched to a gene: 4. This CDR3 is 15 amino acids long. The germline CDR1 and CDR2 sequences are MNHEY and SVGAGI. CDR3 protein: CASSYAGTGHTEAFF. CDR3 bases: TGTGCCAGCAGTTACGCTGGGACAGGGCACACTGAAGCTTTCTTT.

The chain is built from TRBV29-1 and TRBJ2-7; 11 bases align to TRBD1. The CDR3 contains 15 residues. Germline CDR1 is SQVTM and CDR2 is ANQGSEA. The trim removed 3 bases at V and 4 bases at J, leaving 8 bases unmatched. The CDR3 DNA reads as TGCAGCGTTGAGAGCGGGACAGGGGGGTCTTACGAGCAGTACTTC. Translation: CSVESGTGGSYEQYF.

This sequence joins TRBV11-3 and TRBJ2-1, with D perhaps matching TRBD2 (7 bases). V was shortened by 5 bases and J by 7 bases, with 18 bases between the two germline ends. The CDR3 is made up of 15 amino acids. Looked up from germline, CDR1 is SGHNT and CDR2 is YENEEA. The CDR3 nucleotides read TGTGCCAGCAGCCCTCAGGGTCGGGGGGCGAATGAGCAGTTCTTC. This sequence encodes CASSPQGRGANEQFF.

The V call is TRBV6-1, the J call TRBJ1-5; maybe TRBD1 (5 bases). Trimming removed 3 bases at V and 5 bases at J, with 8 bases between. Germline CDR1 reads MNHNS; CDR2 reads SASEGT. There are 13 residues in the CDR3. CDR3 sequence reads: CASSEGTYQPQHF. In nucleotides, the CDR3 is TGTGCCAGCAGTGAGGGGACGTATCAGCCCCAGCATTTT.

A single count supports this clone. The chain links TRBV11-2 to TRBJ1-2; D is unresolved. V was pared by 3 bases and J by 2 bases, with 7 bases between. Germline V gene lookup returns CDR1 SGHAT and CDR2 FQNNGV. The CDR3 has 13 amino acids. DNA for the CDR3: TGTGCCAGCAGCTTGGACGGGAACTATGGCTACACCTTC. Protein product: CASSLDGNYGYTF.

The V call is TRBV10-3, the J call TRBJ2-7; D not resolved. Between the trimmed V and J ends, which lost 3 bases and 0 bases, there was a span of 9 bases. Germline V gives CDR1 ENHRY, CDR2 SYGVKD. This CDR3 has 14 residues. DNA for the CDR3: TGTGCCATCAGTGATTCACTTGACTCCTACGAGCAGTACTTC. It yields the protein CAISDSLDSYEQYF.

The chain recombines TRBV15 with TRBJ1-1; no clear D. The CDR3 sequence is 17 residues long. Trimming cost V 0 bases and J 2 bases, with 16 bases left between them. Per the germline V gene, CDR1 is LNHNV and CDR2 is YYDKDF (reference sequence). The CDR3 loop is CATSRDLVGRSNTEAFF. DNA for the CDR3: TGTGCCACCAGCAGAGATCTTGTTGGGAGGAGCAACACTGAAGCTTTCTTT. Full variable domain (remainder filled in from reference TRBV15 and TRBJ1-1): DAMVIQNPRYQVTQFGKPVTLSCSQTLNHNVMYWYQQKSSQAPKLLFHYYDKDFNNEADTPDNFQSRRPNTSFCFLDIRSPGLGDTAMYLCATSRDLVGRSNTEAFFGQGTRLTVV.

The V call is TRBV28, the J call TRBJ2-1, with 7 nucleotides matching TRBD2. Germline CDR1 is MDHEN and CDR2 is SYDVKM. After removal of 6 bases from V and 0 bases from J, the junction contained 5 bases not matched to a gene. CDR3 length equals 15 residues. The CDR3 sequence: CASSPGGNSYNEQFF. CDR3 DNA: TGTGCCAGCAGCCCCGGGGGGAACTCCTACAATGAGCAGTTCTTC.

CDR3 residues: CASSRAAETQYF. CDR3 DNA: TGTGCCAGCAGCCGGGCGGCAGAGACCCAGTACTTC. This chain links TRBV7-6 with TRBJ2-5; D ambiguous. Per germline, CDR1 SGHVS and CDR2 FNYEAQ. This CDR3 region has 12 residues. V dropped 5 bases and J dropped 4 bases, with 8 bases sitting between them.

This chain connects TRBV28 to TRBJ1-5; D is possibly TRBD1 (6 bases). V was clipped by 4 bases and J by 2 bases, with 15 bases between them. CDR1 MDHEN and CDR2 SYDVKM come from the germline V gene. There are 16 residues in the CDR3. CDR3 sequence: CASSWVGGGGNQPQHF. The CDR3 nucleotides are TGTGCCAGCAGTTGGGTGGGGGGCGGTGGCAATCAGCCCCAGCATTTT.